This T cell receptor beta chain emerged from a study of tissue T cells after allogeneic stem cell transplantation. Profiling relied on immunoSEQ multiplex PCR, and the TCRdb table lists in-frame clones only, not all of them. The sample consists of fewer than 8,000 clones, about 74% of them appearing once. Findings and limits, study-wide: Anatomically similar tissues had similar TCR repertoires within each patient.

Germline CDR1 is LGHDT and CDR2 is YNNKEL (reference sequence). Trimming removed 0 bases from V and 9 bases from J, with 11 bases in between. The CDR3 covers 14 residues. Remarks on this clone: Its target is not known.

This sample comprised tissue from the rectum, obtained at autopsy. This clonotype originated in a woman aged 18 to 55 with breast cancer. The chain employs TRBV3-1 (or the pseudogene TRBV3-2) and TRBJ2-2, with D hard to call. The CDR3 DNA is TGTGCCAGCAGCCAAGATCGAACGGACCGGGAGCTGTTTTTT. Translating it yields CASSQDRTDRELFF.